These 19 T cell receptor beta chains came from one sample sequenced in a study of CD8 T cells in ankylosing spondylitis. From the 5' RACE reads, TCRdb called clonotypes with MiXCR, one entry per CDR3 protein. The table records about 220,000 distinct CDR3 sequences, approximately 24% of them present only once. The sequencing input was blood, either unsorted or a sorted T cell fraction (not recorded which). These receptors were taken from a male donor with ankylosing spondylitis or in good health (not recorded which).

This clonotype was picked up a small number of times. This sequence joins TRBV7-9 and TRBJ2-5; 11 bases match TRBD2. Germline-derived CDR1 and CDR2 are SEHNR and FQNEAQ (reference sequence). J gave up 4 bases and V 5 bases, and 0 bases lay outside the gene matches. This CDR3 is 13 amino acids long. This CDR3 reads CASSGLAGETQYF. The CDR3 DNA is TGTGCCAGCAGCGGACTAGCGGGAGAGACCCAGTACTTC.

With respect to this clonotype: This may arise from a read error, as a much more abundant clone is one base away. The J gene is TRBJ2-6, the V gene TRBV5-1; D gene ambiguous. The CDR3 spans 14 residues. Trimming left V 6 bases short and J 1 base short, with 8 bases between. Germline CDR1 is SGHRS and CDR2 is YFSETQ. The CDR3 region is CASTQGSGANVLTF. CDR3 coding DNA: TGCGCCAGCACCCAAGGGTCTGGGGCCAACGTCCTGACTTTC.

This clonotype was seen only a few times. The genes are TRBV20-1 and TRBJ2-3; 13 positions agree with TRBD2. The CDR3 consists of 12 residues. The germline V gene encodes CDR1 DFQATT and CDR2 SNEGSKA (reference sequence). The V segment lost 7 bases and the J segment 7 bases; nucleotides outside the gene matches: 2. The CDR3 reads CSGLAGGHTQYF. In nucleotides, the CDR3 is TGCAGTGGACTAGCGGGAGGACATACGCAGTATTTT.

This clonotype came up many times. This chain uses TRBV15 with TRBJ2-6, with D possibly TRBD1 on 5 matching bases. With 5 bases removed from V and 5 bases from J, the gap between germline ends came to 13 bases. The CDR3 spans 15 residues. Looked up from germline, CDR1 is LNHNV and CDR2 is YYDKDF (reference sequence). CDR3 in amino acids: CATSSRQSRANVLTF. The DNA of the CDR3 is TGTGCCACCAGCTCAAGACAGTCCCGGGCCAACGTCCTGACTTTC.

The genes are TRBV5-1 and TRBJ1-1; D call uncertain. The CDR3 runs 15 residues. With 1 base removed from V and 4 bases from J, the gap between germline ends came to 14 bases. CDR1 and CDR2 from the germline V gene are SGHRS and YFSETQ. CDR3 sequence (DNA): TGCGCCAGCAGCTTGTTGAAGGGAGGTGGCACTGAAGCTTTCTTT. This codes for CASSLLKGGGTEAFF.

This clonotype has a count of ten or more. The chain links TRBV4-2 to TRBJ1-5, with D tentatively TRBD1 (6 bases). Germline V gene data show CDR1 as LGHNA and CDR2 as YNFKEQ. Trimming removed 3 bases at V and 0 bases at J, with 21 bases between. The length of the CDR3 is 19 residues. In DNA, the CDR3 is TGTGCCAGCAGCCAGAACGCGATCACGGGACACTATAGCAATCAGCCCCAGCATTTT. It codes for CASSQNAITGHYSNQPQHF.

This clonotype was picked up many times. The chain is built from TRBV7-9 and TRBJ2-7, with D tentatively TRBD1 or TRBD2 (5 bases each). The CDR3 length is 11 residues. Germline values: CDR1 SEHNR, CDR2 FQNEAQ (reference sequence). Trimming removed 6 bases from V and 4 bases from J, with 7 bases in between. The DNA of the CDR3 is TGTGCCAGCAGTTGGGGGTACGAGCAGTACTTC. It is translated as CASSWGYEQYF.

The J gene is TRBJ2-1, the V gene TRBV7-9; the match to TRBD2 covers 8 bases. CDR3 length: 16 amino acids. CDR1 SEHNR and CDR2 FQNEAQ come from the germline V gene (reference sequence). V trimming: 1 base; J trimming: 3 bases; junction bases outside the gene matches: 5. DNA for the CDR3: TGTGCCAGCAGCTTAGAGGGCAGCGGGAGCTACAATGAGCAGTTCTTC. Translating gives CASSLEGSGSYNEQFF.

The chain recombines TRBV2 with TRBJ1-2; a possible D gene is TRBD1 (5 bases). With 8 bases removed from V and 6 bases from J, the gap between germline ends came to 22 bases. Germline CDR1 reads SNHLY; CDR2 reads FYNNEI. This CDR3 is 15 amino acids long. CDR3 coding DNA: TGTGCCAGCTCGGGATCGGTATGGGGGGAACATGGCTACACCTTC. Its translation: CASSGSVWGEHGYTF. Variable domain in full (rest from reference TRBV2 and TRBJ1-2): EPEVTQTPSHQVTQMGQEVILRCVPISNHLYFYWYRQILGQKVEFLVSFYNNEISEKSEIFDDQFSVERPDGSNFTLKIRSTKLEDSAMYFCASSGSVWGEHGYTFGSGTRLTVV.

This clonotype has just a few counts. V usage is TRBV20-1 and J usage is TRBJ2-7; D may correspond to TRBD1 or TRBD2 (5 bases each). The V gene's germline CDR1 is DFQATT and CDR2 SNEGSKA (reference sequence). This CDR3 has 14 amino acids. V was pared by 6 bases and J by 5 bases, with 20 bases between. DNA of the CDR3: TGCAGTGCAACCACGCAGGGAGTCGTGGACGAGCAGTACTTC. Translating it yields CSATTQGVVDEQYF.

This clonotype has only a few counts. The J gene is TRBJ2-7, the V gene TRBV5-5, with D unresolved. This CDR3 has 11 amino acids. V was pared by 4 bases and J by 4 bases, with 6 bases between. CDR1 and CDR2 (germline): SGHKS, YYEKEE (reference sequence). The CDR3, as DNA: TGTGCCAGCAGCGCCCTGTACGAGCAGTACTTC. Its protein is CASSALYEQYF.

This CDR3 reads CASSLFVESTDTQYF. The CDR3 DNA follows: TGCGCCAGCAGCTTGTTCGTTGAGAGCACAGATACGCAGTATTTT. The chain couples TRBV5-1 to TRBJ2-3; D unresolved. The V and J ends lost 1 base and 0 bases respectively, with 9 bases between them. CDR1 is SGHRS and CDR2 is YFSETQ in the germline V gene. This CDR3 spans 15 amino acids.

Ten or more counts support this clonotype. This chain uses TRBV20-1 with TRBJ1-5; possibly TRBD1 for D (5 bases). V lost 3 bases, J lost 4 bases, and 16 bases lay in between. Germline loops: CDR1 DFQATT, CDR2 SNEGSKA (reference sequence). The CDR3 is 15 residues long. This CDR3 is CSARIPGRLNQPQHF. The DNA for the CDR3 is TGCAGTGCTAGGATTCCGGGACGGTTAAATCAGCCCCAGCATTTT.

The gene calls are TRBV29-1 and TRBJ1-3; D not certain. CDR1 and CDR2 from the germline V gene are SQVTM and ANQGSEA. The CDR3 sequence is 14 residues long. The germline V and J ends were trimmed by 4 bases and 0 bases, with 10 bases remaining between them. DNA of the CDR3: TGCAGCGTTGCGTCCACCAGCTCTGGAAACACCATATATTTT. Amino acids: CSVASTSSGNTIYF.

This clonotype was seen ten or more times. The gene calls are TRBV20-1 and TRBJ2-1; D might be TRBD2 (5 bases). The germline V gene encodes CDR1 DFQATT and CDR2 SNEGSKA (reference sequence). This CDR3 spans 14 amino acids. The V end was cut by 3 bases, the J end by 4 bases, with 13 bases between. The CDR3 DNA follows: TGCAGTGCTAGGTTGGCGGGCCTTTACAATGAGCAGTTCTTC. This translates into CSARLAGLYNEQFF.

This clonotype was counted at least ten times. This rearrangement joins TRBV5-1 to TRBJ2-5; 11 bases are a match to TRBD2. The germline V gene encodes CDR1 SGHRS and CDR2 YFSETQ. There are 17 residues in the CDR3. V was clipped by 0 bases and J by 1 base; unmatched bases: 5. CDR3: CASSLVGTSGAQETQYF. In DNA, the CDR3 is TGCGCCAGCAGCTTGGTGGGGACTAGCGGAGCCCAAGAGACCCAGTACTTC.

In this sample, this clonotype turned up many times. The genes are TRBV10-3 and TRBJ2-7; 7 nucleotides align to TRBD1. The ends lost 10 bases at V and 2 bases at J; junction bases unmatched: 11. There are 14 residues in the CDR3. CDR1 is ENHRY and CDR2 is SYGVKD in the germline V gene. The CDR3 protein is CATRDIQGAYEQYF. In DNA, the CDR3 is TGTGCCACGAGAGATATCCAGGGGGCCTACGAGCAGTACTTC.

A few counts support this clonotype. The rearrangement links TRBV5-8 to TRBJ1-2, with 9 bases matching TRBD1. V lost 4 bases, J lost 8 bases, and 12 bases stayed unmatched. The CDR3 contains 15 residues. Germline CDR1 and CDR2: SGHTS and YDEGEE. The CDR3 region has the DNA TGTGCCAGCAGCCGTCCCGGGACAGGGACGCGGGGCTACACCTTC. It codes for CASSRPGTGTRGYTF.

V gene TRBV10-3 combines with J gene TRBJ2-1, with 12 positions matching TRBD2. The CDR3 has 15 amino acids. The germline V gene has CDR1 ENHRY and CDR2 SYGVKD. J lost 4 bases, V lost 11 bases, and 9 bases had no gene match. Here the CDR3 reads CAVMGLAGGYNEQFF. The CDR3 DNA follows: TGTGCCGTAATGGGGCTAGCGGGAGGGTACAATGAGCAGTTCTTC.